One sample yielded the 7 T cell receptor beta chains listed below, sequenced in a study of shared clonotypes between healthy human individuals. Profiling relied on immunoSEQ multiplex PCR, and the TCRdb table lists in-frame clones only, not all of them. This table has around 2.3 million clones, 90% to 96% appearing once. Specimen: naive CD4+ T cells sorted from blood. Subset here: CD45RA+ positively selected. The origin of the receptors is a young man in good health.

CDR3 sequence (DNA): TGTGCCAGCAGCTTAGAAGCGCAGATAAATCAGCCCCAGCATTTT. As protein: CASSLEAQINQPQHF. The J gene is TRBJ1-5, the V gene TRBV7-8; D is uncertain. The CDR3 spans 15 residues. Trimming stripped 1 base from V and 4 bases from J, with 11 bases between. Germline CDR1 is SGHVS and CDR2 is FQNEAQ.

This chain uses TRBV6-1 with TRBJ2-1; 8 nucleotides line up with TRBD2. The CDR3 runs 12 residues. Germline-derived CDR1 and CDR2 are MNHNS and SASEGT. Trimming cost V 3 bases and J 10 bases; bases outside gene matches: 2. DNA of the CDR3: TGTGCCAGCAGTGAGCGACTAGCGGAGCAGTTCTTC. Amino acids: CASSERLAEQFF.

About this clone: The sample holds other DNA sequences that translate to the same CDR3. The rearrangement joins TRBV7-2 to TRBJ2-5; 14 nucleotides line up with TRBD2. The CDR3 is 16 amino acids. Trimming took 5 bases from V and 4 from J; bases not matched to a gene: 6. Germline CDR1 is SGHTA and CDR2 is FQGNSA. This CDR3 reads CASSPRGLAGGETQYF. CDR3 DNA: TGTGCCAGCAGCCCCAGAGGACTAGCGGGAGGAGAGACCCAGTACTTC.

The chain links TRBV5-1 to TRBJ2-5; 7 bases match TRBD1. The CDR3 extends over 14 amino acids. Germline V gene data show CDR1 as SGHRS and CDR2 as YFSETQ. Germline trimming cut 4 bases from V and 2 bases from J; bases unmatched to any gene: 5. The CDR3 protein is CASSVTGVQETQYF. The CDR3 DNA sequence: TGCGCCAGCAGCGTAACAGGGGTACAAGAGACCCAGTACTTC.

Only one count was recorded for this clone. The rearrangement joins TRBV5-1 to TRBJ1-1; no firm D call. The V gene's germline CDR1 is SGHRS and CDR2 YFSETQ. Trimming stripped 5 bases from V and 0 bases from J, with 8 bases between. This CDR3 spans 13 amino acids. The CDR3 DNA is TGCGCCAGCAGGGAGAGTTTGAACACTGAAGCTTTCTTT. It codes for CASRESLNTEAFF. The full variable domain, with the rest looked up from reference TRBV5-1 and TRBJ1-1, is KAGVTQTPRYLIKTRGQQVTLSCSPISGHRSVSWYQQTPGQGLQFLFEYFSETQRNKGNFPGRFSGRQFSNSRSEMNVSTLELGDSALYLCASRESLNTEAFFGQGTRLTVV.

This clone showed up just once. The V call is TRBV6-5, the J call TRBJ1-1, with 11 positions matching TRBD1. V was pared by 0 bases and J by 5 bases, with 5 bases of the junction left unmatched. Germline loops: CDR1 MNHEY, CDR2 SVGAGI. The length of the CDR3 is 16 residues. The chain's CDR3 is CASSYSRGTGGTEAFF. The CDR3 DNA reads TGTGCCAGCAGTTACTCCCGAGGGACAGGGGGAACTGAAGCTTTCTTT.

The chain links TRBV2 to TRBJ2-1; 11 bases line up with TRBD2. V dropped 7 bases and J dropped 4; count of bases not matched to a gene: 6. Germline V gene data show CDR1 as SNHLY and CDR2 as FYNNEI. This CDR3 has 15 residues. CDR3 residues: CASIPGTSGYNEQFF. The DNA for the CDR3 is TGTGCCAGCATTCCCGGGACTAGCGGATACAATGAGCAGTTCTTC. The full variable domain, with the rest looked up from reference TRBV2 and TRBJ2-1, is EPEVTQTPSHQVTQMGQEVILRCVPISNHLYFYWYRQILGQKVEFLVSFYNNEISEKSEIFDDQFSVERPDGSNFTLKIRSTKLEDSAMYFCASIPGTSGYNEQFFGPGTRLTVL.